A single sample gave rise to the 12 T cell receptor beta chains below, sequenced in a study of molecular identifiers for immune sequencing clone quantification. TCRdb re-analysed the PCR reads in MiXCR, keeping a single row per CDR3 protein. In the table there are about 630,000 distinct CDR3 sequences, about 25% of which are singletons. Sequencing was performed on naive CD8+ T cells from blood, with Jurkat cell RNA spiked in. As to subset: FACS-sorted CD8+CD4-CCR7+CD45RA+ naive T cells. Every receptor here comes from a human donor in good health. Some libraries in this study had Jurkat cell RNA spiked in.

Concerning this clonotype: This may arise from a read error, as a much more abundant clone is one base away. The CDR3 here is CASSMTGAYEQYF. CDR3 in DNA: TGTGCCAGCAGCATGACAGGGGCCTACGAGCAGTACTTC. This rearrangement joins TRBV12-3 or TRBV12-4 to TRBJ2-7; 8 positions match TRBD1. The CDR3 is made up of 13 amino acids. The J segment lost 2 bases and the V segment lost 6 bases, leaving 3 bases of the junction unmatched.

The chain combines TRBV6-2 or TRBV6-3 with TRBJ2-1, with a tentative D call TRBD1 (5 bases). This CDR3 is built from 15 residues. V dropped 2 bases and J dropped 2 bases, with 10 bases sitting between them. The germline V gene has CDR1 MNHEY and CDR2 SVGEGT. CDR3 loop: CASSYGAGTYNEQFF. CDR3 sequence (DNA): TGTGCCAGCAGTTACGGGGCTGGTACCTACAATGAGCAGTTCTTC.

This clonotype was counted between two and nine times. V usage is TRBV9 and J usage is TRBJ2-5; 7 bases line up with TRBD2. The length of the CDR3 is 16 residues. Germline CDR1 SGDLS, CDR2 YYNGEE. The J segment lost 4 bases and the V segment lost 4 bases, leaving 13 bases of the junction unmatched. CDR3 sequence reads: CASSPRLWEGLETQYF. For the CDR3, the DNA is TGTGCCAGCAGCCCCCGTTTGTGGGAGGGCCTAGAGACCCAGTACTTC.

In this sample, this clonotype turned up a few times. The genes are TRBV7-9 and TRBJ2-1, with 9 bases matching TRBD2. This CDR3 contains 16 residues. Germline CDR1 SEHNR, CDR2 FQNEAQ (reference sequence). Trimming at V came to 1 base and at J to 5 bases, leaving 6 bases not matched to a gene. The CDR3 here is CASSLVVAGVDNEQFF. The CDR3 DNA sequence: TGTGCCAGCAGCTTAGTAGTAGCGGGGGTCGACAATGAGCAGTTCTTC.

Only a few counts were recorded for this clonotype. J is TRBJ2-3 and V is TRBV6-2 or TRBV6-3; the match to TRBD2 covers 14 bases. The germline V gene encodes CDR1 MNHEY and CDR2 SVGEGT. This CDR3 has 18 amino acids. V was clipped by 0 bases and J by 3 bases; unmatched bases: 5. CDR3 amino acids: CASSYSGLAGGGTDTQYF. The CDR3 nucleotides are TGTGCCAGCAGTTACTCTGGACTAGCGGGGGGCGGTACAGATACGCAGTATTTT.

This clonotype was recorded at least ten times. The chain carries TRBV20-1 and TRBJ2-7, with D maybe TRBD1 (6 bases). Per the germline V gene, CDR1 is DFQATT and CDR2 is SNEGSKA (reference sequence). V lost 0 bases, J lost 3 bases, and 15 bases lay in between. CDR3 length: 15 residues. DNA of the CDR3: TGCAGTGCTAGAGACCAGGACAGTGCCGGCTACGAGCAGTACTTC. Residues: CSARDQDSAGYEQYF.

This chain links TRBV9 with TRBJ2-3; the D is unclear. Germline CDR1 reads SGDLS; CDR2 reads YYNGEE. The CDR3 totals 16 residues. Trimming removed 4 bases at V and 2 bases at J, with 17 bases between. CDR3 amino acids: CASSNGRDLYTDTQYF. The DNA of the CDR3 is TGTGCCAGCAGCAACGGTCGTGACCTCTACACAGATACGCAGTATTTT.

The chain uses TRBV18 and TRBJ2-7, with D tentatively TRBD2 (6 bases). Germline values: CDR1 KGHSH, CDR2 LQKENI. Trimming took off 3 bases at V and 3 bases at J, with 12 bases between the two ends. The CDR3 totals 14 residues. CDR3 coding DNA: TGTGCCAGCTCACCGTCGGGGGATTTCTACGAGCAGTACTTC. Translation: CASSPSGDFYEQYF.

J is TRBJ2-6 and V is TRBV28; unclear D gene. Germline V gene sequence: CDR1 MDHEN, CDR2 SYDVKM. The CDR3 is made up of 19 amino acids. Trimming pared 1 base from V and 0 bases from J, leaving 16 bases between. The CDR3 DNA is TGTGCCAGCAGTTTATCCCTTCGACACGAACCCTCTGGGGCCAACGTCCTGACTTTC. Translating it yields CASSLSLRHEPSGANVLTF.

The V gene is TRBV9, the J gene TRBJ2-5; 8 bases map to TRBD1. J lost 3 bases, V lost 3 bases, and 4 bases had no gene match. The germline V gene has CDR1 SGDLS and CDR2 YYNGEE. The CDR3 is made up of 14 amino acids. The CDR3 sequence: CASSETGEEETQYF. The CDR3 nucleotides read TGTGCCAGCAGCGAGACAGGGGAGGAAGAGACCCAGTACTTC.

This clonotype was observed a few times. V is TRBV11-2 and J is TRBJ2-7; D perhaps matches TRBD2 (6 bases). Germline-derived CDR1 and CDR2 are SGHAT and FQNNGV. The V end was cut by 5 bases, the J end by 4 bases, with 15 bases between. This CDR3 has 14 amino acids. The CDR3: CASSPYSGAYEQYF. As DNA, the CDR3 is TGTGCCAGCAGCCCGTATTCGGGAGCGTACGAGCAGTACTTC.

This clonotype was observed at least ten times. The chain is built from TRBV4-3 and TRBJ2-7, with D possibly being TRBD1 (6 bases). Trimming removed 4 bases from V and 6 bases from J, with 16 bases in between. The CDR3 has 14 amino acids. Germline lookup yields CDR1 LGHNA and CDR2 YSLEER. CDR3 amino acids: CASSPRDNWGEQYF. The DNA of the CDR3 is TGCGCCAGCAGCCCCCGGGACAATTGGGGCGAGCAGTACTTC.